The T cell receptor beta chain described here comes from a study of T-cell reconstitution after alpha-beta-depleted transplantation in children. Study findings and constraints: Most T-cell counts and diversity one year after the transplant came from T cells that were newly produced. The origin of alpha-beta T cells about two months after transplant was reportedly several hundred expanded graft clones. Some patients' high day-60 TCRbeta diversity was attributed to recipient cells surviving conditioning.

For TCRbeta, the library was prepared with unique molecular identifiers. TCRdb independently ran MiXCR on the PCR reads; one entry per CDR3 protein. In the table there are about 250,000 distinct CDR3 sequences, 20% to 30% of which are singletons. This clonotype has a handful of counts. Its antigen is currently unknown. J gave up 4 bases and V 1 base, and 11 bases lay outside the gene matches. This CDR3 has 18 amino acids. The germline V gene encodes CDR1 MGHRA and CDR2 YSYEKL. This material consisted of PBMCs, mostly from graft donor cells, taken 360 days after TCRalphabeta/CD19-depleted stem cell transplant. The chain recombines TRBV4-1 with TRBJ1-3; 9 bases are a match to TRBD1. The receptor's source is a female patient aged 2-15 years who had a stem cell transplant for congenital amegakaryocytic thrombocytopenia, so the T cells may come from the graft donor. DNA for the CDR3: TGCGCCAGCAGCCAAGTCCTCCGGACAGGGGCTTCGGGAAACACCATATATTTT. This codes for CASSQVLRTGASGNTIYF.